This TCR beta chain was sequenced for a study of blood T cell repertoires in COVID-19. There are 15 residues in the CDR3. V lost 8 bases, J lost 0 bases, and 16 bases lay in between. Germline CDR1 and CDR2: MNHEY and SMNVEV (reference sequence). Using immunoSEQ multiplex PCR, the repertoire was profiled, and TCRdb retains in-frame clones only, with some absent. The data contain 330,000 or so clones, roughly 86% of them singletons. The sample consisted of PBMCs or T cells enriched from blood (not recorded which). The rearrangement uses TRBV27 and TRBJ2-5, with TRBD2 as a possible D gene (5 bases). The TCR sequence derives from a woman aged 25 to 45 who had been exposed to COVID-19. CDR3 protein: CASSEFAGNQETQYF. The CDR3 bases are TGTGCCAGCTCCGAGTTTGCCGGGAACCAAGAGACCCAGTACTTC.